This TCR beta chain is drawn from a study of T cell repertoires in cytomegalovirus infection. The CDR3 runs 14 residues. CDR1 is SQVTM, CDR2 ANQGSEA, per germline. Trimming at V came to 7 bases and at J to 4 bases, leaving 8 bases not matched to a gene. This clonotype has only a few counts. TCRdb ran MiXCR on the reads and lists one entry per CDR3 protein. The data contain 170,000 or so distinct CDR3 sequences, 13% to 15% of them singletons. The TCR comes from a human donor in good health (CMV status not recorded). Some clones in this sample may be carry-over from other donors' samples. The sequenced sample was PBMCs. The chain recombines TRBV29-1 with TRBJ1-3, with 9 bases matching TRBD1. The CDR3 is CSAGGTGSGNTIYF. DNA for the CDR3: TGCAGCGCCGGCGGGACAGGGTCCGGAAACACCATATATTTT.